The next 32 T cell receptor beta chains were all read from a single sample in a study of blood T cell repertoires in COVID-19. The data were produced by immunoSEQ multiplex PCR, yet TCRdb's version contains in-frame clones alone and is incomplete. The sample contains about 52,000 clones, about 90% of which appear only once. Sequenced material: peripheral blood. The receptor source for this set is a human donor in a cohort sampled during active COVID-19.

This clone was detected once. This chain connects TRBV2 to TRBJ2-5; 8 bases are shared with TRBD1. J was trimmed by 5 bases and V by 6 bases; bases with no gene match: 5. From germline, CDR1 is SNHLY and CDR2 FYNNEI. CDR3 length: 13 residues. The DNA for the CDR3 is TGTGCCAGCAGACCAGGGGGCCCTGAGACCCAGTACTTC. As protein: CASRPGGPETQYF.

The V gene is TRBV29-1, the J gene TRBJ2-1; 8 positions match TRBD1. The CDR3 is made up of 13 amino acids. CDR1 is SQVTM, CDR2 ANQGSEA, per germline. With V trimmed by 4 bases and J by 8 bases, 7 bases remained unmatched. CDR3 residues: CSVGQGANYEQFF. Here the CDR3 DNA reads TGCAGCGTTGGTCAGGGGGCGAATTATGAGCAGTTCTTC.

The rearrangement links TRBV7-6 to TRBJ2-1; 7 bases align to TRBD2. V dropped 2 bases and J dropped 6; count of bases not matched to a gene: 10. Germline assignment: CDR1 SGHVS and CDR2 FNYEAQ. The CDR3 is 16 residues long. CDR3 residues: CASSLPPSSGGNEQFF. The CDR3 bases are TGTGCCAGCAGCTTACCCCCCAGCTCGGGGGGCAATGAGCAGTTCTTC. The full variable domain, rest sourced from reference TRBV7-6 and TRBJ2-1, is GAGVSQSPRYKVTKRGQDVALRCDPISGHVSLYWYRQALGQGPEFLTYFNYEAQQDKSGLPNDRFSAERPEGSISTLTIQRTEQRDSAMYRCASSLPPSSGGNEQFFGPGTRLTVL.

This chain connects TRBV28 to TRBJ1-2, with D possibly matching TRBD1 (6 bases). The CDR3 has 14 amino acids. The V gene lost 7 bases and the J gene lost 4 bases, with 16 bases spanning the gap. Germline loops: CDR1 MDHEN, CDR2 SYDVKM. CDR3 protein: CASTSADSFYGYTF. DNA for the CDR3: TGTGCCAGCACCTCTGCGGACAGCTTCTATGGCTACACCTTC.

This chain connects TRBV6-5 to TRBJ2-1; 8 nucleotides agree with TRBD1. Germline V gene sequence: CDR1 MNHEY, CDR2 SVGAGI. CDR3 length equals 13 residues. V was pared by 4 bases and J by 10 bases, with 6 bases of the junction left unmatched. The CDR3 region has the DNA TGTGCCAGCAGTTCGACAGGGGCGGGCGAGCAGTTCTTC. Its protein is CASSSTGAGEQFF.

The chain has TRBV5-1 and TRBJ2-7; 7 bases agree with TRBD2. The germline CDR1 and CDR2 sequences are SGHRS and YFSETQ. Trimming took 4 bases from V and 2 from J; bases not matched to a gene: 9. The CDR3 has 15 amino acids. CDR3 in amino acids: CASSSRGSGAYEQYF. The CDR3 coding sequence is TGCGCCAGCAGCAGCCGCGGGAGCGGGGCCTACGAGCAGTACTTC.

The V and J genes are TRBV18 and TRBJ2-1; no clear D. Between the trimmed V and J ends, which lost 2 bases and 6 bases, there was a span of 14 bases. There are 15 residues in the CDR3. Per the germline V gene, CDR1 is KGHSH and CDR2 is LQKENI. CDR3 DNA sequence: TGTGCCAGCTCACCAACTACATCACACCTCAATGAGCAGTTCTTC. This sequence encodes CASSPTTSHLNEQFF.

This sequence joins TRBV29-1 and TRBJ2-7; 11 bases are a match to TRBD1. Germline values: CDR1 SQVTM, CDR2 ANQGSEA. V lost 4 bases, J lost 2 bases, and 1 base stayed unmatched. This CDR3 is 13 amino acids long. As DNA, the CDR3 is TGCAGCGTTGGGGGACAGGGGGCCTACGAGCAGTACTTC. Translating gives CSVGGQGAYEQYF.

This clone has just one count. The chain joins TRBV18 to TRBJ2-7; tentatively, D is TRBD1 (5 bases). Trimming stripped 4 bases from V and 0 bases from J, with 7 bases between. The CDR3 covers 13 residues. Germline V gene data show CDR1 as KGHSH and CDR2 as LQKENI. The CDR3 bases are TGTGCCAGCTCACGAGACAGCTCCTACGAGCAGTACTTC. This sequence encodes CASSRDSSYEQYF.

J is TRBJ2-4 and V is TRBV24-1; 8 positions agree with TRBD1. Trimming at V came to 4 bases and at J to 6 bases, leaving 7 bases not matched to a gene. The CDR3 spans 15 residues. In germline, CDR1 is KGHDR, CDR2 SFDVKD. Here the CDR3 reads CATSDPRTGRNIQYF. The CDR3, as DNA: TGTGCCACCAGTGACCCCCGGACAGGGAGAAACATTCAGTACTTC.

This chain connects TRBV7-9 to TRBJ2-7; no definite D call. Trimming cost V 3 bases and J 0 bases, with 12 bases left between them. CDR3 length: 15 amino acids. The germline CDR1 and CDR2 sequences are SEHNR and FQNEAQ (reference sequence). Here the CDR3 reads CASSLPGPISYEQYF. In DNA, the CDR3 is TGTGCCAGCAGCTTGCCAGGTCCAATCTCCTACGAGCAGTACTTC.

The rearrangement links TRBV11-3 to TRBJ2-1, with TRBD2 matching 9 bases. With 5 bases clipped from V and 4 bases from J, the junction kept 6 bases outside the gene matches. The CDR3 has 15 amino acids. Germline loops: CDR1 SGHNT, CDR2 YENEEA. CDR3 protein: CASSNLAGDYNEQFF. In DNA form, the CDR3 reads TGTGCCAGCAGCAACTTAGCGGGAGATTACAATGAGCAGTTCTTC.

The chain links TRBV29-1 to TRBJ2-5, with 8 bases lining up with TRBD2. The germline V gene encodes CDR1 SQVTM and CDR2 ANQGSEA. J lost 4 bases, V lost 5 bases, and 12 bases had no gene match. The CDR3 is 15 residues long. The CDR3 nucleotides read TGCAGCGTTTTAGCGGGGCGGCGAGGAGGAGAGACCCAGTACTTC. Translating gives CSVLAGRRGGETQYF.

This chain's CDR3 is CASRRSGTGELFF. The CDR3 bases are TGTGCCAGCAGGCGTAGCGGTACCGGGGAGCTGTTTTTT. The chain has TRBV7-8 and TRBJ2-2; tentative D call: TRBD2 (6 bases). V was clipped by 6 bases and J by 5 bases, with 10 bases between them. Germline V lookup: CDR1 SGHVS, CDR2 FQNEAQ. The CDR3 is 13 residues long.

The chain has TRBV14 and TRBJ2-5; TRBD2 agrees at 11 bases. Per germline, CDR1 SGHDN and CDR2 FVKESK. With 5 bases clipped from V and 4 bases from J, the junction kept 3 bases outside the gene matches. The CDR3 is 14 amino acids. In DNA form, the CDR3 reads TGTGCCAGCAGCAGTCTAGCGGGGGGAGAGACCCAGTACTTC. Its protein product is CASSSLAGGETQYF.

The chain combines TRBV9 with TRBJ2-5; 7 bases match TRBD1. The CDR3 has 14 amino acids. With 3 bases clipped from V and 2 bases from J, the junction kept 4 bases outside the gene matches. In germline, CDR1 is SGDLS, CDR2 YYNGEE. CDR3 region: CASSEGTDQETQYF. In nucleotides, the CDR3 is TGTGCCAGCAGCGAGGGGACAGATCAAGAGACCCAGTACTTC.

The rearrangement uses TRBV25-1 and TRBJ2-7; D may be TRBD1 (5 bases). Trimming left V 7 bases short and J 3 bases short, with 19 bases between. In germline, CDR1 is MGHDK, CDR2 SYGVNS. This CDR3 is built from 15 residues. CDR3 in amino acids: CASIVRTGSCYEQYF. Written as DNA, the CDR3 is TGTGCCAGCATAGTAAGAACAGGCTCTTGCTACGAGCAGTACTTC.

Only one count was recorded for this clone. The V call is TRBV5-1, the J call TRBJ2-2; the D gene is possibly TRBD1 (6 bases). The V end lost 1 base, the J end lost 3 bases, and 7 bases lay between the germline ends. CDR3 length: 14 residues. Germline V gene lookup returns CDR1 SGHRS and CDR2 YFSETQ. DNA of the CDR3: TGCGCCAGCAGCTTGAGGACAGACACCGGGGAGCTGTTTTTT. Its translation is CASSLRTDTGELFF.

This CDR3 reads CATSEAGADTQYF. The DNA of the CDR3 is TGTGCCACCAGTGAGGCAGGGGCAGATACGCAGTATTTT. The chain recombines TRBV24-1 with TRBJ2-3; weak D call: TRBD1 (6 bases). This CDR3 region has 13 residues. V lost 4 bases, J lost 4 bases, and 8 bases lay in between. Germline CDR1 and CDR2: KGHDR and SFDVKD.

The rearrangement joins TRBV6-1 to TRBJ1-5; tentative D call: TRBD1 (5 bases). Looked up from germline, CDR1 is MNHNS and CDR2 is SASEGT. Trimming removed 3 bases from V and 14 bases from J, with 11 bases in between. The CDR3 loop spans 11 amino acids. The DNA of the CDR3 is TGTGCCAGCAGTGATATGGGGGGTGAGCATTTT. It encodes CASSDMGGEHF.

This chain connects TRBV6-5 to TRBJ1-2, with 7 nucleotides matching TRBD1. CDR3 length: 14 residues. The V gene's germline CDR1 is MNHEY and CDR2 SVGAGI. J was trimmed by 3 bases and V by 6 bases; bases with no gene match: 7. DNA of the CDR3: TGTGCCAGCAGCCGGGGACAGTTCGACTATGGCTACACCTTC. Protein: CASSRGQFDYGYTF.

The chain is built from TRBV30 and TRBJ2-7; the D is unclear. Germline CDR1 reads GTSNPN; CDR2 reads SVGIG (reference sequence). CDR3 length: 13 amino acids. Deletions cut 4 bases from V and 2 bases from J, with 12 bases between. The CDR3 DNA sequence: TGTGCCTGGAAACATGAGGTTACCTACGAGCAGTACTTC. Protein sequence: CAWKHEVTYEQYF.

The CDR3: CATSPSVGNQYF. CDR3 DNA: TGTGCCACCAGCCCCAGCGTCGGGAATCAGTATTTT. This chain uses TRBV24-1 with TRBJ2-3; perhaps TRBD2 as D (5 bases). CDR3 size: 12 residues. Between the trimmed V and J ends, which lost 7 bases and 12 bases, there was a span of 16 bases. Per germline, CDR1 KGHDR and CDR2 SFDVKD.

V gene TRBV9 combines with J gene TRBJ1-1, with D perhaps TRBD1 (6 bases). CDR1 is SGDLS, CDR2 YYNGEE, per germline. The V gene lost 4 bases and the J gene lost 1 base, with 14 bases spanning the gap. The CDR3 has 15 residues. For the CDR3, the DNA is TGTGCCAGCAGCAACCCCGGGACAACGAACACTGAAGCTTTCTTT. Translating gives CASSNPGTTNTEAFF.

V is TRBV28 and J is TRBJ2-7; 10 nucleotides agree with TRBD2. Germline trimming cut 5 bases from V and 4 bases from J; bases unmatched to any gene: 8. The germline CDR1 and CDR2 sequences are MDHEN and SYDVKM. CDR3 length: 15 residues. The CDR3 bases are TGTGCCAGCAGTCCCCCCCCTAGCGGGAGTTACGAGCAGTACTTC. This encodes CASSPPPSGSYEQYF.

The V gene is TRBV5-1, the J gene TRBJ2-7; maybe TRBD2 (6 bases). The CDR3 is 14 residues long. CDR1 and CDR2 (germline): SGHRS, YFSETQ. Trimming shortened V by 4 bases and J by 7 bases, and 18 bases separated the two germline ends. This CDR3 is CASSAMGGAGEQYF. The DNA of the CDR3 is TGCGCCAGCAGCGCCATGGGCGGCGCGGGGGAGCAGTACTTC.

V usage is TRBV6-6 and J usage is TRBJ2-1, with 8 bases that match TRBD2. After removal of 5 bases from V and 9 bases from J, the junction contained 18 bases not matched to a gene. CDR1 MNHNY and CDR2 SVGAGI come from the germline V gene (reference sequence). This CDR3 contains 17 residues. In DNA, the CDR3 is TGTGCCAGCAGTCCCCAATGGGGGACTAGAACCTCCGGTGAGCAGTTCTTC. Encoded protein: CASSPQWGTRTSGEQFF.

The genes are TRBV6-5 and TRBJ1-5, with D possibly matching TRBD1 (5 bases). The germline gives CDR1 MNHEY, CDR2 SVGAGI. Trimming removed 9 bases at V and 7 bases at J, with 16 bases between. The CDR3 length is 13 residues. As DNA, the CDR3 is TGTGCCAGTCGGGCGGGGGTAAGCCAGCCCCAGCATTTT. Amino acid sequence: CASRAGVSQPQHF.

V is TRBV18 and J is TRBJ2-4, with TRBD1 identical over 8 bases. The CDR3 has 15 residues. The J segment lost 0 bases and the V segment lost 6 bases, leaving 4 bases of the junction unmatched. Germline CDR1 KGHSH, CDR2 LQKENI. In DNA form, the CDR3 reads TGTGCCAGCTCGCAGGGGGCCGTAGCCAAAAACATTCAGTACTTC. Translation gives CASSQGAVAKNIQYF. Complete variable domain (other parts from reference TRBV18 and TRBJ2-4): NAGVMQNPRHLVRRRGQEARLRCSPMKGHSHVYWYRQLPEEGLKFMVYLQKENIIDESGMPKERFSAEFPKEGPSILRIQQVVRGDSAAYFCASSQGAVAKNIQYFGAGTRLSVL.

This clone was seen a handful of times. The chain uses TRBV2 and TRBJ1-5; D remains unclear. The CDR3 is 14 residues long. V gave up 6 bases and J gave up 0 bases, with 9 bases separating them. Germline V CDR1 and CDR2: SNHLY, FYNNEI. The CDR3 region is CASRLEISNQPQHF. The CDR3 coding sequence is TGTGCCAGCAGGCTAGAAATTAGCAATCAGCCCCAGCATTTT.

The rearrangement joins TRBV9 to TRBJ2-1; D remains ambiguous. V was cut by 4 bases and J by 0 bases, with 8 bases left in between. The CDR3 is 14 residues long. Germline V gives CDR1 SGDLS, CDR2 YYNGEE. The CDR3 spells CASSPRSSYNEQFF. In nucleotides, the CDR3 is TGTGCCAGCAGCCCCCGGTCCTCCTACAATGAGCAGTTCTTC.

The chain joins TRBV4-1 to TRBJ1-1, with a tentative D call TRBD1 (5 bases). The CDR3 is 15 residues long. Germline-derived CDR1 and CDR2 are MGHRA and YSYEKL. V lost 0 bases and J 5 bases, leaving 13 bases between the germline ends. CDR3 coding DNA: TGCGCCAGCAGCCAAGATCGGGGGGTGAGGACTGAAGCTTTCTTT. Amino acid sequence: CASSQDRGVRTEAFF.